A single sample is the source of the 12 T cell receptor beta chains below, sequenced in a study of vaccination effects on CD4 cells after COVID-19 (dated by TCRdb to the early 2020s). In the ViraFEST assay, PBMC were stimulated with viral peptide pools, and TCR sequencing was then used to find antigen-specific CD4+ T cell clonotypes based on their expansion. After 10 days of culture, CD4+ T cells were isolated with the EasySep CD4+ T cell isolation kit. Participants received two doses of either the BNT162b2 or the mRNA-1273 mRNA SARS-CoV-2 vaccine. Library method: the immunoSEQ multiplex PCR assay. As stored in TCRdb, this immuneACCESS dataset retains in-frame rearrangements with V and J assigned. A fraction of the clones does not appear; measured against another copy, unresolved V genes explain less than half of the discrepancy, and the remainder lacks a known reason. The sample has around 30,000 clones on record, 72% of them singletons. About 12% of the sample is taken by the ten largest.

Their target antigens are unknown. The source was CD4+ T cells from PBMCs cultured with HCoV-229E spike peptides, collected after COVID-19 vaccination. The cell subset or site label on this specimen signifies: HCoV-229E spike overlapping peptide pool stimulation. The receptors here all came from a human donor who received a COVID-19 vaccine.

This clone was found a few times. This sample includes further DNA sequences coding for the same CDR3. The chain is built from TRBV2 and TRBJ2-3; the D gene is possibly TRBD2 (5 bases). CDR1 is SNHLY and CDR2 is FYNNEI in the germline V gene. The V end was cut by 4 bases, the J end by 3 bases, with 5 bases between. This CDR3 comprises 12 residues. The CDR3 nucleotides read TGTGCCAGCAGTGGAGGGACAGATACGCAGTATTTT. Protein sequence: CASSGGTDTQYF. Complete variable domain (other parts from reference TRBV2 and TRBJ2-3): EPEVTQTPSHQVTQMGQEVILRCVPISNHLYFYWYRQILGQKVEFLVSFYNNEISEKSEIFDDQFSVERPDGSNFTLKIRSTKLEDSAMYFCASSGGTDTQYFGPGTRLTVL.

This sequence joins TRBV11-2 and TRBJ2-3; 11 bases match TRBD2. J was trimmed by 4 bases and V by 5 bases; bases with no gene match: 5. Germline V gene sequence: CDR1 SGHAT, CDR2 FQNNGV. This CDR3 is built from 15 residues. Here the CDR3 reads CASSALAGGSDTQYF. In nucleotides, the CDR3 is TGTGCCAGCAGCGCCCTAGCGGGGGGATCAGATACGCAGTATTTT.

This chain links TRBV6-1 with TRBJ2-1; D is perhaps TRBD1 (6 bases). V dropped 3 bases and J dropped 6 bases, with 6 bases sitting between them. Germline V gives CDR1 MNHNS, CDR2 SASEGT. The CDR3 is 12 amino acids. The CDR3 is CASSDRGNEQFF. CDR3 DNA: TGTGCCAGCAGTGACAGGGGCAATGAGCAGTTCTTC.

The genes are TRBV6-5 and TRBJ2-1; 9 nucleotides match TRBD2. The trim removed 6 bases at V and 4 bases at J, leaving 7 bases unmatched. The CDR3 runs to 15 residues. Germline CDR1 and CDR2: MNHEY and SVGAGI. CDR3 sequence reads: CASRGSGGRYNEQFF. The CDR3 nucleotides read TGTGCCAGCAGAGGGAGCGGGGGGAGGTACAATGAGCAGTTCTTC.

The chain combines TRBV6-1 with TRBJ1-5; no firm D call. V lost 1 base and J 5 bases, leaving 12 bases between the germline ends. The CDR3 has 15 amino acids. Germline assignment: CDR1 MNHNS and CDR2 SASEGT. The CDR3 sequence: CASSEGEGPHQPQHF. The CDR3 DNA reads TGTGCCAGCAGTGAAGGGGAAGGCCCCCATCAGCCCCAGCATTTT.

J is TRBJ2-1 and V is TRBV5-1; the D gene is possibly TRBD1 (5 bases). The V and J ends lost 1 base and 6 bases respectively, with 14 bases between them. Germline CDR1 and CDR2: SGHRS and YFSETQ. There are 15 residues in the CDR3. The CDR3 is CASSLSITQGNEQFF. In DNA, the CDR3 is TGCGCCAGCAGCTTGTCAATTACCCAGGGCAATGAGCAGTTCTTC.

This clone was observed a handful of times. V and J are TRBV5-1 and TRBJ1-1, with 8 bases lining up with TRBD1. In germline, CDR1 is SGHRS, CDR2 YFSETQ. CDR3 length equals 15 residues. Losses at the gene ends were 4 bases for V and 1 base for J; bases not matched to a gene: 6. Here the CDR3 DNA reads TGCGCCAGCAGCCGGGCCGGGACAGGGAACACTGAAGCTTTCTTT. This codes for CASSRAGTGNTEAFF.

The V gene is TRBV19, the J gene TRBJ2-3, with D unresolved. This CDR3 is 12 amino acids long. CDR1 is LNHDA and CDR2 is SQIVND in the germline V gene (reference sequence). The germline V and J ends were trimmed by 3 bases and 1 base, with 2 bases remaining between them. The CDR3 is CASSMGTDTQYF. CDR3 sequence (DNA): TGTGCCAGTAGTATGGGCACAGATACGCAGTATTTT.

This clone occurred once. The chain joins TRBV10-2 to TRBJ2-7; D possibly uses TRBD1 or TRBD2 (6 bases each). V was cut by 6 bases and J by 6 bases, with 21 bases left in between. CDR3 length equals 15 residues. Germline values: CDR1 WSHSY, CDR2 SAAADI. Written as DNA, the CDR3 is TGCGCCAGCAGGAAGAGGGGGGTAGAAGTCGGCGAGCAGTACTTC. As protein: CASRKRGVEVGEQYF.

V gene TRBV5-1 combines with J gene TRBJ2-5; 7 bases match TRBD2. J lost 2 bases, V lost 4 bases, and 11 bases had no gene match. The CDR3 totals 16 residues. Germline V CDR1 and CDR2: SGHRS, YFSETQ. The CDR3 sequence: CASSLRPLAAQETQYF. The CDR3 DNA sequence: TGCGCCAGCAGCCTCAGGCCCCTAGCGGCACAAGAGACCCAGTACTTC.

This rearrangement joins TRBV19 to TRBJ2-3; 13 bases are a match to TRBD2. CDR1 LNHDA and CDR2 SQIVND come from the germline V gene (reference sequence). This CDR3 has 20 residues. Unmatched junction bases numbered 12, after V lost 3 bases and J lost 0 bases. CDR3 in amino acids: CASSIPRLAGGITSTDTQYF. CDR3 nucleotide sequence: TGTGCCAGTAGTATCCCGCGACTAGCGGGAGGTATAACTAGCACAGATACGCAGTATTTT.

CDR3 in DNA: TGTGCCAGCAGTTCGGGACTAGCGGTCGAGCAGTACTTC. It is translated as CASSSGLAVEQYF. The rearrangement links TRBV12-3 or TRBV12-4 to TRBJ2-7; 11 nucleotides match TRBD2. Trimming removed 4 bases from V and 6 bases from J; junction bases left unmatched: 2. This CDR3 comprises 13 residues.